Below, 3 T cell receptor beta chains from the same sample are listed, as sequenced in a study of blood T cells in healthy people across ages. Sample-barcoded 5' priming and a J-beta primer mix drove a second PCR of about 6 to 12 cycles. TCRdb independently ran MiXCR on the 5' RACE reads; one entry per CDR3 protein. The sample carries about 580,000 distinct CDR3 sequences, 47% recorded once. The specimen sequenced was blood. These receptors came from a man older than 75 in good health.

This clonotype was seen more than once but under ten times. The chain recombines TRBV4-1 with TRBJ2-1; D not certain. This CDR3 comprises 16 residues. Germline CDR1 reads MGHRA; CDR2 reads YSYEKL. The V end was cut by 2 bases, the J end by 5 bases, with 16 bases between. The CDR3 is CASSQYRIWADNEQFF. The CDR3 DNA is TGCGCCAGCAGCCAATATAGGATTTGGGCGGACAATGAGCAGTTCTTC.

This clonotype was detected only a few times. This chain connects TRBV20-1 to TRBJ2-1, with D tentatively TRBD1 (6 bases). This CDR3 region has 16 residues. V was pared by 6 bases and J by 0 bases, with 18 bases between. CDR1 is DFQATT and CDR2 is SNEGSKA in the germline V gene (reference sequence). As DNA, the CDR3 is TGCAGTGCCCTCCGACTGGACAGTAGCTCCTACAATGAGCAGTTCTTC. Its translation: CSALRLDSSSYNEQFF.

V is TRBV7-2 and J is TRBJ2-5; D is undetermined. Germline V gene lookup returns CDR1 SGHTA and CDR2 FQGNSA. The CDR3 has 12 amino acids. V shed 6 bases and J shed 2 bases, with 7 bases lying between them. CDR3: CASSQLQETQYF. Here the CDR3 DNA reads TGTGCCAGCAGTCAACTTCAAGAGACCCAGTACTTC.